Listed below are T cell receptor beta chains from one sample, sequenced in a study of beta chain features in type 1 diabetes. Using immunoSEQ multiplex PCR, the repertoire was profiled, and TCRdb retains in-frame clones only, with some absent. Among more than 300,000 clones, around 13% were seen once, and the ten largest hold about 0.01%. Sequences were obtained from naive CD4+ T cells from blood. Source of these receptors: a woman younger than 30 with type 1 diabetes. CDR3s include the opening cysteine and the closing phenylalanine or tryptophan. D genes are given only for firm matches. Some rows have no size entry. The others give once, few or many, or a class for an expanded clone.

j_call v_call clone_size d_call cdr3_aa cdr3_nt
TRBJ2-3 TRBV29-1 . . CSRGIGGTDTQYF TGCAGCAGGGGGATTGGGGGCACAGATACGCAGTATTTT
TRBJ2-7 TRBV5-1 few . CASSPGETYEQYF TGCGCCAGCAGCCCCGGGGAAACCTACGAGCAGTACTTC
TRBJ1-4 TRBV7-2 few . CASSNQGKLFF TGTGCCAGCAGCAACCAGGGAAAACTGTTTTTT
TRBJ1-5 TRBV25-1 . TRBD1 CASSASTGGNQPQHF TGTGCCAGCAGTGCATCGACAGGGGGTAATCAGCCCCAGCATTTT
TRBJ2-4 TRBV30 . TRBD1 CAWRRTGGQYF TGTGCCTGGAGACGGACAGGGGGCCAGTACTTC
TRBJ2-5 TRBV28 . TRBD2 CASSPGLVPLPKETQYF TGTGCCAGCAGTCCGGGACTAGTTCCCCTACCCAAAGAGACCCAGTACTTC
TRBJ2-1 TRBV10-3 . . CAISENPINEQFF TGTGCCATCAGTGAGAATCCAATTAATGAGCAGTTCTTC
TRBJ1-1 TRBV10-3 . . CAISPGTTRHTEAFF TGTGCCATCAGTCCAGGGACAACCAGGCACACTGAAGCTTTCTTT
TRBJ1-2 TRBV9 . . CASSVEGREEF TGTGCCAGCAGCGTAGAAGGGAGGGAAGAGTTC
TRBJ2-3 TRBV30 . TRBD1 CAWSGPVDRGLSDTQYF TGTGCCTGGAGCGGACCTGTGGACAGGGGATTGTCAGATACGCAGTATTTT
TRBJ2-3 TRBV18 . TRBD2 CASSPTRGGTDTQYF TGTGCCAGCTCACCAACGCGGGGGGGCACAGATACGCAGTATTTT
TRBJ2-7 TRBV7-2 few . CASSLAGQTAEQYF TGTGCCAGCAGCTTAGCGGGGCAGACCGCCGAGCAGTACTTC
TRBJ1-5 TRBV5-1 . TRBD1 CASSLLLWGTGVYQPQHF TGCGCCAGCAGCTTGTTGTTGTGGGGGACAGGGGTTTATCAGCCCCAGCATTTT
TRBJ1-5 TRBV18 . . CASSPFTADNQPQHF TGTGCCAGCTCACCCTTCACCGCAGACAATCAGCCCCAGCATTTT
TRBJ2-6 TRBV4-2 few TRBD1 CASSQDRQGASGANVLTF TGTGCCAGCAGCCAAGATCGACAGGGGGCGTCTGGGGCCAACGTCCTGACTTTC
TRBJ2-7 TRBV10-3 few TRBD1 CAISEGQSSSYEQYF TGTGCCATCAGCGAGGGACAGAGCAGCTCCTACGAGCAGTACTTC
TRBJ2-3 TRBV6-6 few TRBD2 CASSRGTSPAYDTQYF TGTGCCAGCAGCCGCGGGACTAGCCCTGCGTATGATACGCAGTATTTT
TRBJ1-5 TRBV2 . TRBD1 CASSAIGQGGGQPQHF TGTGCCAGCAGTGCAATCGGACAGGGGGGAGGTCAGCCCCAGCATTTT
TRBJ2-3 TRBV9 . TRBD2 CASSVSVGREGLADTQYF TGTGCCAGCAGCGTAAGTGTCGGGAGGGAGGGCCTCGCAGATACGCAGTATTTT
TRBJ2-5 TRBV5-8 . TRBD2 CASSATSGQETQYF TGTGCCAGCAGCGCGACTAGCGGGCAAGAGACCCAGTACTTC
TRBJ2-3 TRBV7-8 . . CASSEGDTQYF TGTGCCAGCAGCGAGGGAGATACGCAGTATTTT
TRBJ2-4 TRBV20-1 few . CSASRLNIQYF TGCAGTGCTAGTAGACTAAACATTCAGTACTTC
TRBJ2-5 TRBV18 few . CASSPAGETQYF TGTGCCAGCTCACCGGCGGGAGAGACCCAGTACTTC
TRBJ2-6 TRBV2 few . CASSITLSPSGANVLTF TGTGCCAGCAGTATCACATTGTCTCCCTCTGGGGCCAACGTCCTGACTTTC
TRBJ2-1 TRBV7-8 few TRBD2 CASSLERAGKKWVEQFF TGTGCCAGCAGCTTAGAACGAGCGGGAAAAAAGTGGGTTGAGCAGTTCTTC
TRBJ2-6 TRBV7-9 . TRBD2 CASSLGRASGANVLTF TGTGCCAGCAGCCTGGGGAGGGCCTCTGGGGCCAACGTCCTGACTTTC
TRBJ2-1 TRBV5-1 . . CASRPSDSYNEQFF TGCGCCAGCCGACCTAGCGATTCCTACAATGAGCAGTTCTTC
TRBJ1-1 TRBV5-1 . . CASSRAVQEGTEAFF TGCGCCAGCAGCCGTGCCGTTCAGGAGGGGACTGAAGCTTTCTTT